This T cell receptor beta chain is drawn from a study of blood T cell repertoires in COVID-19. This clone was picked up one time. This CDR3 contains 18 residues. V lost 0 bases to trimming and J lost 0 bases, with 18 bases between them. Here immunoSEQ multiplex PCR was the method, and the copy in TCRdb shows in-frame clones only, minus some. The table includes about 230,000 clones, roughly 85% detected once. The specimen sequenced was peripheral blood. The V and J genes are TRBV23-1 and TRBJ2-7; the D is unclear. TRBV23-1 has ORF status, its function being uncertain. This TCR derives from a woman aged 18-30 years who had recovered from COVID-19. The CDR3 DNA sequence: TGCGCCAGCAGTCAATCCCTTTCCCCAGACATTACCTCCTACGAGCAGTACTTC. This translates into CASSQSLSPDITSYEQYF.